Shown below are 3 T cell receptor beta chains from a single sample sequenced in a study of T cells in Graves' hyperthyroidism and ophthalmopathy. TCR beta CDR3 regions were amplified from RNA transcripts. The HTBI set primed first-round TCR CDR3 RT-PCR. From the multiplex PCR reads, TCRdb called clonotypes with MiXCR, one entry per CDR3 protein. The sample has some 490,000 distinct CDR3 sequences, 20% to 25% seen once; the top ten hold about half. The sequenced sample consisted of blood. Every receptor here comes from a woman in her 70s with Graves' ophthalmopathy.

The chain links TRBV2 to TRBJ1-2; the match to TRBD1 covers 7 bases. V trimming: 5 bases; J trimming: 2 bases; junction bases outside the gene matches: 5. The CDR3 runs 14 residues. The germline V gene has CDR1 SNHLY and CDR2 FYNNEI. The CDR3 region is CASSRRGQNYGYTF. Here the CDR3 DNA reads TGTGCCAGCAGTAGACGGGGACAGAACTATGGCTACACCTTC.

The gene calls are TRBV4-3 and TRBJ2-1, with 7 bases fitting TRBD1. Germline V CDR1 and CDR2: LGHNA, YSLEER. The V and J ends lost 0 bases and 5 bases, in that order; junction bases with no gene match: 7. The CDR3 length is 16 residues. CDR3 in amino acids: CASSQEGDQGDNEQFF. The CDR3 DNA reads as TGCGCCAGCAGCCAAGAAGGGGACCAGGGGGACAATGAGCAGTTCTTC.

This clonotype was observed a handful of times. This sequence joins TRBV29-1 and TRBJ1-5, with D hard to call. The CDR3 has 13 residues. Germline assignment: CDR1 SQVTM and CDR2 ANQGSEA. Trimming removed 0 bases at V and 0 bases at J, with 3 bases between. The CDR3: CSVEENSNQPQHF. In nucleotides, the CDR3 is TGCAGCGTTGAAGAGAATAGCAATCAGCCCCAGCATTTT.